This T cell receptor beta chain was recovered during a study of T cells in localized non-small cell lung cancer. General study findings and limits: Appearance in adjacent lung was seen for a median approximately 58 of the top 100 tumor clones.

Details on this clone: Its cognate antigen is unknown. Relative to the germline gene, one junction end is altered; a read error may explain this.

CDR1 and CDR2 (germline): SSHAT, FNYEAQ (reference sequence). The CDR3 is 16 residues long. Produced via immunoSEQ multiplex PCR; TCRdb's table is partial and in-frame only. This table has about 33,000 clones, roughly 90% appearing once. This chain uses TRBV7-7 with TRBJ2-3; D possibly matches TRBD1 or TRBD2 (5 bases each). Sequencing used peripheral blood, obtained before any cancer treatment. The source is a man between 35 and 75 years old with stage I lung adenocarcinoma. DNA for the CDR3: TGTGCTAGCAGCCTTGGGACGAGGGGTAGCACAGATACGCAGTATTTT. It is translated as CASSLGTRGSTDTQYF.